This is a list of T cell receptor beta chains from one sample in a study of T cell responses to AZD1222 COVID-19 vaccine. Clones were sequenced by immunoSEQ multiplex PCR, and TCRdb holds only the in-frame ones, with some missing. This table has 56,000 or so clones, over 70% appearing once. Sample: peripheral blood, taken 28 days after the second AZD1222 dose. The receptors come from an adult who received the AZD1222 COVID-19 vaccine. Both conserved end residues are part of each CDR3. The order of the fields is V gene, J gene, D gene, CDR3 length, clone size, CDR3 protein, CDR3 DNA. The D gene is left open where the match is weak. Clone size appears in some rows only: once, few, many, or a class for an expanded clone.

V gene: TRBV3-1/TRBV3-2
J gene: TRBJ1-1
D gene: .
CDR3 length: 13
clone size: once
CDR3 protein: CASSQDLQTEAFF
CDR3 DNA: TGTGCCAGCAGCCAAGATCTCCAGACTGAAGCTTTCTTT

V gene: TRBV19
J gene: TRBJ2-1
D gene: TRBD1
CDR3 length: 15
clone size: .
CDR3 protein: CASRLTGSSYNEQFF
CDR3 DNA: TGTGCCAGTAGATTGACAGGGAGTTCCTACAATGAGCAGTTCTTC

V gene: TRBV5-1
J gene: TRBJ2-1
D gene: .
CDR3 length: 15
clone size: .
CDR3 protein: CASSLLGSSYNEQFF
CDR3 DNA: TGCGCCAGCAGCTTGTTAGGGAGCTCCTACAATGAGCAGTTCTTC

V gene: TRBV19
J gene: TRBJ1-5
D gene: TRBD1
CDR3 length: 19
clone size: .
CDR3 protein: CASSIDAPSLQGAYQPQHF
CDR3 DNA: TGTGCCAGTAGTATAGATGCCCCCTCGCTACAGGGGGCATATCAGCCCCAGCATTTT

V gene: TRBV3-1/TRBV3-2
J gene: TRBJ1-3
D gene: .
CDR3 length: 14
clone size: .
CDR3 protein: CASSPGVSGNTIYF
CDR3 DNA: TGTGCCAGCAGCCCAGGCGTCTCTGGAAACACCATATATTTT

V gene: TRBV29-1
J gene: TRBJ2-1
D gene: TRBD1
CDR3 length: 14
clone size: .
CDR3 protein: CSVWTGTGFGEQFF
CDR3 DNA: TGCAGCGTCTGGACCGGGACAGGGTTTGGGGAGCAGTTCTTC

V gene: TRBV6-2/TRBV6-3
J gene: TRBJ2-7
D gene: .
CDR3 length: 11
clone size: once
CDR3 protein: CASSQPYEQYF
CDR3 DNA: TGTGCCAGCAGTCAGCCCTACGAGCAGTACTTC

V gene: TRBV5-6
J gene: TRBJ1-5
D gene: TRBD1
CDR3 length: 14
clone size: .
CDR3 protein: CASSGTGGNQPQHF
CDR3 DNA: TGTGCCAGCAGCGGAACAGGGGGCAATCAGCCCCAGCATTTT

V gene: TRBV27
J gene: TRBJ1-3
D gene: TRBD1
CDR3 length: 15
clone size: .
CDR3 protein: CASSASGGSGNTIYF
CDR3 DNA: TGTGCCAGCAGTGCCTCAGGGGGCTCTGGAAACACCATATATTTT

V gene: TRBV2
J gene: TRBJ2-2
D gene: TRBD2
CDR3 length: 15
clone size: .
CDR3 protein: CASSLAGGHTGELFF
CDR3 DNA: TGTGCCAGCAGCCTAGCGGGGGGACACACCGGGGAGCTGTTTTTT

V gene: TRBV19
J gene: TRBJ1-5
D gene: .
CDR3 length: 15
clone size: .
CDR3 protein: CASRRERASNQPQHF
CDR3 DNA: TGTGCCAGTAGGAGGGAGAGGGCTAGCAATCAGCCCCAGCATTTT

V gene: TRBV5-1
J gene: TRBJ1-6
D gene: TRBD1
CDR3 length: 15
clone size: .
CDR3 protein: CASSLGQGFWSPLHF
CDR3 DNA: TGCGCCAGCAGCTTGGGACAGGGTTTCTGGTCACCCCTCCACTTT

V gene: TRBV7-2
J gene: TRBJ2-2
D gene: .
CDR3 length: 14
clone size: few
CDR3 protein: CASSQDGRAGELFF
CDR3 DNA: TGTGCCAGCAGCCAGGACGGAAGGGCCGGGGAGCTGTTTTTT

V gene: TRBV5-1
J gene: TRBJ2-2
D gene: TRBD1
CDR3 length: 16
clone size: .
CDR3 protein: CASSLEGQGLTGELFF
CDR3 DNA: TGCGCCAGCAGCTTAGAAGGACAGGGTCTCACCGGGGAGCTGTTTTTT

V gene: TRBV5-1
J gene: TRBJ2-3
D gene: .
CDR3 length: 15
clone size: .
CDR3 protein: CASSLASGGTDTQYF
CDR3 DNA: TGCGCCAGCAGCTTGGCCTCAGGCGGCACAGATACGCAGTATTTT

V gene: TRBV10-1
J gene: TRBJ2-2
D gene: TRBD2
CDR3 length: 18
clone size: .
CDR3 protein: CASSESRLAGLHSGELFF
CDR3 DNA: TGCGCCAGCAGTGAGTCGAGACTAGCGGGTCTTCATAGCGGGGAGCTGTTTTTT

V gene: TRBV20-1
J gene: TRBJ1-1
D gene: TRBD1
CDR3 length: 15
clone size: .
CDR3 protein: CSASGTGAWDTEAFF
CDR3 DNA: TGCAGTGCTAGTGGGACAGGGGCTTGGGACACTGAAGCTTTCTTT

V gene: TRBV5-1
J gene: TRBJ2-1
D gene: TRBD2
CDR3 length: 17
clone size: .
CDR3 protein: CASSLAVLSSSGGEQFF
CDR3 DNA: TGCGCCAGCAGCTTGGCCGTTTTGTCGTCTAGCGGGGGTGAGCAGTTCTTC

V gene: TRBV7-3
J gene: TRBJ2-6
D gene: .
CDR3 length: 15
clone size: .
CDR3 protein: CASSPLVDGANVLTF
CDR3 DNA: TGTGCCAGCAGCCCCCTAGTGGATGGGGCCAACGTCCTGACTTTC

V gene: TRBV19
J gene: TRBJ2-1
D gene: .
CDR3 length: 16
clone size: once
CDR3 protein: CASSILQGGSYNEQFF
CDR3 DNA: TGTGCCAGTAGTATACTCCAGGGGGGTTCCTACAATGAGCAGTTCTTC

V gene: TRBV5-4
J gene: TRBJ2-3
D gene: TRBD1
CDR3 length: 14
clone size: .
CDR3 protein: CASSLNRGADTQYF
CDR3 DNA: TGTGCCAGCAGCTTGAACAGGGGGGCAGATACGCAGTATTTT

V gene: TRBV19
J gene: TRBJ1-1
D gene: .
CDR3 length: 14
clone size: .
CDR3 protein: CASSRLRGGTEAFF
CDR3 DNA: TGTGCCAGTAGTCGGCTACGGGGGGGTACTGAAGCTTTCTTT

V gene: TRBV3-1/TRBV3-2
J gene: TRBJ1-2
D gene: TRBD1
CDR3 length: 14
clone size: .
CDR3 protein: CASSQRQGSYGYTF
CDR3 DNA: TGTGCCAGCAGCCAACGACAGGGGAGCTATGGCTACACCTTC

V gene: TRBV2
J gene: TRBJ1-1
D gene: TRBD1
CDR3 length: 14
clone size: .
CDR3 protein: CASRWTGANTEAFF
CDR3 DNA: TGTGCCAGCAGATGGACAGGGGCGAACACTGAAGCTTTCTTT

V gene: TRBV18
J gene: TRBJ1-5
D gene: TRBD1
CDR3 length: 17
clone size: .
CDR3 protein: CASSPPFAGTGNQPQHF
CDR3 DNA: TGTGCCAGCTCACCACCTTTCGCTGGGACAGGGAATCAGCCCCAGCATTTT

V gene: TRBV2
J gene: TRBJ2-3
D gene: .
CDR3 length: 15
clone size: .
CDR3 protein: CASSEFTPSTDTQYF
CDR3 DNA: TGTGCCAGCAGTGAATTTACCCCCAGCACAGATACGCAGTATTTT

V gene: TRBV7-2
J gene: TRBJ1-4
D gene: .
CDR3 length: 15
clone size: .
CDR3 protein: CASSHGGQGKEKLFF
CDR3 DNA: TGTGCCAGCAGCCATGGGGGGCAGGGAAAGGAAAAACTGTTTTTT

V gene: TRBV21-1
J gene: TRBJ1-4
D gene: .
CDR3 length: 16
clone size: few
CDR3 protein: CASSKVVATGGEKLFF
CDR3 DNA: TGTGCCAGCAGCAAAGTGGTGGCGACAGGAGGGGAAAAACTGTTTTTT

V gene: TRBV18
J gene: TRBJ2-5
D gene: TRBD2
CDR3 length: 17
clone size: .
CDR3 protein: CASSPKELAGGQETQYF
CDR3 DNA: TGTGCCAGCTCACCAAAAGAACTAGCGGGGGGGCAAGAGACCCAGTACTTC

V gene: TRBV10-3
J gene: TRBJ1-6
D gene: .
CDR3 length: 14
clone size: .
CDR3 protein: CAIGAEGYNSPLHF
CDR3 DNA: TGTGCCATCGGGGCAGAGGGCTATAATTCACCCCTCCACTTT

V gene: TRBV28
J gene: TRBJ1-6
D gene: TRBD1
CDR3 length: 14
clone size: .
CDR3 protein: CASSSTGGLTPLHF
CDR3 DNA: TGTGCCAGCAGTTCGACAGGGGGCTTGACACCCCTCCACTTT

V gene: TRBV25-1
J gene: TRBJ1-1
D gene: TRBD1
CDR3 length: 14
clone size: .
CDR3 protein: CASRTQGAHTEAFF
CDR3 DNA: TGTGCCAGCAGGACACAGGGGGCTCATACTGAAGCTTTCTTT

V gene: TRBV6-2/TRBV6-3
J gene: TRBJ2-5
D gene: .
CDR3 length: 13
clone size: .
CDR3 protein: CASSYPEKETQYF
CDR3 DNA: TGTGCCAGCAGTTACCCGGAAAAAGAGACCCAGTACTTC

V gene: TRBV3-1/TRBV3-2
J gene: TRBJ1-2
D gene: .
CDR3 length: 14
clone size: .
CDR3 protein: CASSPLTRDYGYTF
CDR3 DNA: TGTGCCAGCAGCCCCTTGACTCGGGACTATGGCTACACCTTC

V gene: TRBV3-1/TRBV3-2
J gene: TRBJ1-4
D gene: .
CDR3 length: 16
clone size: .
CDR3 protein: CASSQGVGGTGEKLFF
CDR3 DNA: TGTGCCAGCAGCCAAGGGGTCGGGGGCACAGGTGAAAAACTGTTTTTT

V gene: TRBV2
J gene: TRBJ2-7
D gene: .
CDR3 length: 13
clone size: .
CDR3 protein: CASSERAVYEQYF
CDR3 DNA: TGTGCCAGCAGTGAAAGGGCAGTCTACGAGCAGTACTTC

V gene: TRBV25-1
J gene: TRBJ1-1
D gene: .
CDR3 length: 12
clone size: .
CDR3 protein: CASGERNTEAFF
CDR3 DNA: TGTGCCAGCGGGGAGAGGAACACTGAAGCTTTCTTT

V gene: TRBV5-6
J gene: TRBJ1-5
D gene: .
CDR3 length: 13
clone size: .
CDR3 protein: CASSYAGDQPQHF
CDR3 DNA: TGTGCCAGCAGTTATGCGGGGGATCAGCCCCAGCATTTT

V gene: TRBV7-3
J gene: TRBJ1-5
D gene: .
CDR3 length: 15
clone size: .
CDR3 protein: CASSPLGVSNQPQHF
CDR3 DNA: TGTGCCAGCAGCCCCCTGGGGGTTAGCAATCAGCCCCAGCATTTT

V gene: TRBV2
J gene: TRBJ1-5
D gene: .
CDR3 length: 15
clone size: .
CDR3 protein: CASRVQGYSNQPQHF
CDR3 DNA: TGTGCCAGCAGGGTACAGGGCTATAGCAATCAGCCCCAGCATTTT

V gene: TRBV5-1
J gene: TRBJ2-1
D gene: TRBD1
CDR3 length: 15
clone size: .
CDR3 protein: CASSSGTGGYNEQFF
CDR3 DNA: TGCGCCAGCAGCTCAGGGACAGGGGGGTACAATGAGCAGTTCTTC

V gene: TRBV5-5
J gene: TRBJ1-2
D gene: .
CDR3 length: 12
clone size: .
CDR3 protein: CASRRDGYGYTF
CDR3 DNA: TGTGCCAGCAGGAGGGACGGCTATGGCTACACCTTC

V gene: TRBV2
J gene: TRBJ2-5
D gene: .
CDR3 length: 10
clone size: .
CDR3 protein: CASSSETQYF
CDR3 DNA: TGTGCCAGCTCGAGTGAGACCCAGTACTTC